The 22 T cell receptor beta chains given below trace back to one sample, sequenced in a study of T cell repertoires in cytomegalovirus infection. A single record per CDR3 protein comes from TCRdb applying MiXCR to the reads. The sample records around 94,000 distinct CDR3 sequences, about 15% being singletons. Sequenced: PBMCs. These receptors all stem from a human donor in good health (CMV status not recorded). Some clones in this sample may be carry-over from other donors' samples.

V usage is TRBV23-1 and J usage is TRBJ2-7; no clear D. TRBV23-1 falls under the ORF class, with uncertain function. V was pared by 7 bases and J by 0 bases, with 10 bases between. This CDR3 contains 13 residues. This CDR3 reads CASIRQSSYEQYF. The CDR3 DNA reads as TGCGCCAGCATAAGGCAGAGCTCCTACGAGCAGTACTTC.

The table lists this clonotype with a few counts. The V and J genes are TRBV6-5 and TRBJ2-3, with TRBD1 matching over 7 bases. Trimming at V came to 6 bases and at J to 0 bases, leaving 9 bases not matched to a gene. Germline-derived CDR1 and CDR2 are MNHEY and SVGAGI. The CDR3 has 16 amino acids. CDR3 nucleotide sequence: TGTGCCAGCAGGGACAGGTTCTTAACTAGCACAGATACGCAGTATTTT. Protein: CASRDRFLTSTDTQYF.

The chain combines TRBV27 with TRBJ2-3, with 8 bases matching TRBD2. V shed 7 bases, J shed 5 bases, and the junction held 11 bases outside the gene matches. CDR1 and CDR2 (germline): MNHEY, SMNVEV (reference sequence). The CDR3 is made up of 15 amino acids. DNA for the CDR3: TGTGCCAGCACTCATCGGGGGGGCGGCAGAGATACGCAGTATTTT. It yields the protein CASTHRGGGRDTQYF.

This clonotype was counted ten times or more. The chain links TRBV7-8 to TRBJ2-7; D might be TRBD1 (5 bases). CDR3 length: 14 residues. Trimming took 3 bases from V and 2 from J, leaving 11 bases between them. CDR1 and CDR2 (germline): SGHVS, FQNEAQ. DNA for the CDR3: TGTGCCAGCAGCTTGCTCAGACAGACCTACGAGCAGTACTTC. Translated: CASSLLRQTYEQYF.

This clonotype was observed at least ten times. V usage is TRBV7-8 and J usage is TRBJ1-2, with 7 bases identical to TRBD1. V shed 2 bases and J 0 bases; nucleotides not matched to a gene: 6. This CDR3 comprises 16 residues. In germline, CDR1 is SGHVS, CDR2 FQNEAQ. Written as DNA, the CDR3 is TGTGCCAGCAGCTTATTTCCCAGGGGGGCTAACTATGGCTACACCTTC. Residues: CASSLFPRGANYGYTF.

This clonotype was seen more than once but under ten times. Here the CDR3 reads CASSLGGELTDTQYF. The CDR3 DNA reads TGTGCCAGCAGCTTAGGGGGGGAACTCACAGATACGCAGTATTTT. The V call is TRBV11-3, the J call TRBJ2-3; D possibly corresponds to TRBD2 (6 bases). The CDR3 contains 15 residues. V lost 1 base and J lost 2, with 10 bases in between. Germline V gene lookup returns CDR1 SGHNT and CDR2 YENEEA.

The table lists this clonotype with many counts. CDR3 residues: CASSPTRPSTDTQYF. The CDR3 region has the DNA TGTGCCAGCAGCCCTACTAGACCTAGCACAGATACGCAGTATTTT. The genes are TRBV11-2 and TRBJ2-3, with a weak D call TRBD2 (5 bases). This CDR3 comprises 15 residues. Between the trimmed V and J ends, which lost 5 bases and 0 bases, there was a span of 12 bases. The germline CDR1 and CDR2 sequences are SGHAT and FQNNGV. Together with reference TRBV11-2 and TRBJ2-3, the CDR3 gives the full variable domain: EAGVAQSPRYKIIEKRQSVAFWCNPISGHATLYWYQQILGQGPKLLIQFQNNGVVDDSQLPKDRFSAERLKGVDSTLKIQPAKLEDSAVYLCASSPTRPSTDTQYFGPGTRLTVL.

This clonotype was detected only a few times. This chain uses TRBV5-1 with TRBJ2-3; D might be TRBD2 (7 bases). V lost 4 bases and J lost 0, with 15 bases in between. The germline gives CDR1 SGHRS, CDR2 YFSETQ. The CDR3 covers 16 residues. CDR3 amino acids: CASSPEGGASTDTQYF. The DNA for the CDR3 is TGCGCCAGCAGCCCCGAAGGGGGGGCCAGCACAGATACGCAGTATTTT.

This clonotype occurred many times. This chain connects TRBV7-8 to TRBJ1-2, with a weak D call TRBD1 (6 bases). Germline CDR1 reads SGHVS; CDR2 reads FQNEAQ. Trimming took 5 bases from V and 0 from J, leaving 10 bases between them. The CDR3 sequence is 14 residues long. The CDR3 sequence is CASSATGANYGYTF. The CDR3 DNA is TGTGCCAGCAGCGCGACAGGAGCTAACTATGGCTACACCTTC. The entire variable domain, with the rest obtained from reference TRBV7-8 and TRBJ1-2, is as follows: GAGVSQSPRYKVAKRGQDVALRCDPISGHVSLFWYQQALGQGPEFLTYFQNEAQLDKSGLPSDRFFAERPEGSVSTLKIQRTQQEDSAVYLCASSATGANYGYTFGSGTRLTVV.

The chain carries TRBV7-8 and TRBJ2-3; 9 bases align to TRBD1. Germline V CDR1 and CDR2: SGHVS, FQNEAQ. This CDR3 has 16 amino acids. V was pared by 3 bases and J by 4 bases, with 8 bases of the junction left unmatched. CDR3 in DNA: TGTGCCAGCAGCTTCTCCGGGACAGGGTCTGCAGATACGCAGTATTTT. Amino acids: CASSFSGTGSADTQYF.

The chain recombines TRBV20-1 with TRBJ1-2; D perhaps matches TRBD1 (6 bases). Looked up from germline, CDR1 is DFQATT and CDR2 is SNEGSKA (reference sequence). The V end was cut by 2 bases, the J end by 6 bases, with 22 bases between. The CDR3 length is 16 residues. The DNA of the CDR3 is TGCAGTGCTAGAAACAATGGAGGGGGGCTCAACCATGGCTACACCTTC. As protein: CSARNNGGGLNHGYTF.

In this sample, this clonotype turned up a few times. The genes are TRBV7-9 and TRBJ2-1; D might be TRBD2 (7 bases). The CDR3 length is 15 residues. Germline-derived CDR1 and CDR2 are SEHNR and FQNEAQ (reference sequence). The V end lost 4 bases, the J end lost 7 bases, and 17 bases lay between the germline ends. In DNA form, the CDR3 reads TGTGCCAGCAGCTCCAGGCGCGGGGGCCTAAATGAGCAGTTCTTC. It is translated as CASSSRRGGLNEQFF.

This clonotype was counted at least ten times. CDR3 sequence (DNA): TGCGCCAGCAGCCAAGGACCGGGACAGGGATGGAACGAGCAGTACTTC. It encodes CASSQGPGQGWNEQYF. This chain connects TRBV4-1 to TRBJ2-7; 9 nucleotides align to TRBD1. From germline, CDR1 is MGHRA and CDR2 YSYEKL. V lost 1 base to trimming and J lost 5 bases; unmatched junction nucleotides: 9. CDR3 size: 16 residues.

In its sample, this clonotype was seen many times. The chain has TRBV7-9 and TRBJ2-1; D possibly corresponds to TRBD2 (5 bases). V lost 3 bases and J 5 bases, leaving 17 bases between the germline ends. The CDR3 is made up of 16 amino acids. Germline lookup yields CDR1 SEHNR and CDR2 FQNEAQ (reference sequence). The chain's CDR3 is CASSFLRTAFNNEQFF. CDR3 in DNA: TGTGCCAGCAGCTTCCTAAGGACTGCATTCAACAATGAGCAGTTCTTC.

The CDR3 region is CASRTGTGTIYF. CDR3 bases: TGTGCCAGCAGGACCGGGACAGGGACCATATATTTT. This sequence joins TRBV12-3 or TRBV12-4 and TRBJ1-3, with 9 bases aligning to TRBD1. With V trimmed by 6 bases and J by 10 bases, 4 bases remained unmatched. This CDR3 comprises 12 residues.

This clonotype was detected ten times or more. This chain connects TRBV9 to TRBJ2-3, with 7 bases matching TRBD2. Germline V lookup: CDR1 SGDLS, CDR2 YYNGEE. The CDR3 extends over 15 amino acids. J gave up 2 bases and V 0 bases, and 3 bases lay outside the gene matches. CDR3 bases: TGTGCCAGCAGCGTAGGGGAGGGACTCACAGATACGCAGTATTTT. Residues: CASSVGEGLTDTQYF.

The table lists this clonotype with a few counts. The chain employs TRBV15 and TRBJ2-7; 7 positions match TRBD1. The CDR3 length is 13 residues. CDR1 LNHNV and CDR2 YYDKDF come from the germline V gene (reference sequence). The V segment lost 8 bases and the J segment 1 base; nucleotides outside the gene matches: 5. In DNA form, the CDR3 reads TGTGCCACCGCGGCAGGGGGTTCCTACGAGCAGTACTTC. This encodes CATAAGGSYEQYF.

This clonotype was counted only a few times. The chain uses TRBV20-1 and TRBJ2-7; 10 positions agree with TRBD2. Germline CDR1 reads DFQATT; CDR2 reads SNEGSKA (reference sequence). CDR3 length: 15 residues. J gave up 0 bases and V 7 bases, and 9 bases lay outside the gene matches. CDR3 residues: CSVQRGGQSSYEQYF. The CDR3 nucleotides read TGCAGTGTTCAGCGGGGGGGCCAGTCCTCCTACGAGCAGTACTTC.

This clonotype was detected a few times. This chain links TRBV7-2 with TRBJ1-5, with 7 bases that match TRBD1. Germline V gene sequence: CDR1 SGHTA, CDR2 FQGNSA. With 5 bases clipped from V and 8 bases from J, the junction kept 12 bases outside the gene matches. This CDR3 contains 15 residues. The CDR3 region is CASSRTGGEMEPQHF. In DNA form, the CDR3 reads TGTGCCAGCAGCCGGACAGGAGGGGAGATGGAGCCCCAGCATTTT.

There are many counts of this clonotype. The gene calls are TRBV7-3 and TRBJ2-1, with 8 bases identical to TRBD2. V lost 5 bases and J lost 4; bases outside the gene matches: 10. CDR3 length: 16 residues. Germline loops: CDR1 SGHTA, CDR2 FQGTGA. CDR3 in amino acids: CASSQGTRGHYNEQFF. The CDR3 DNA reads TGTGCCAGCAGCCAAGGGACTAGGGGACATTACAATGAGCAGTTCTTC.

The table lists this clonotype with many counts. V gene TRBV7-2 combines with J gene TRBJ1-2, with a weak D call TRBD1 (6 bases). CDR1 and CDR2 from the germline V gene are SGHTA and FQGNSA. Trimming cost V 5 bases and J 8 bases, with 15 bases left between them. The CDR3 is 13 amino acids. The chain's CDR3 is CASSQDGQGGYTF. The CDR3, as DNA: TGTGCCAGCAGCCAGGACGGCCAGGGGGGCTACACCTTC.

This clonotype was observed at least ten times. The chain is built from TRBV7-3 and TRBJ1-1, with D unresolved. CDR3 length: 14 amino acids. Trimming stripped 5 bases from V and 0 bases from J, with 10 bases between. The V gene's germline CDR1 is SGHTA and CDR2 FQGTGA. The CDR3 nucleotides read TGTGCCAGCAGCCCCAACAACCTGAACACTGAAGCTTTCTTT. Protein: CASSPNNLNTEAFF. Based on the CDR3 plus reference TRBV7-3 and TRBJ1-1, the full variable domain is GAGVSQTPSNKVTEKGKYVELRCDPISGHTALYWYRQSLGQGPEFLIYFQGTGAADDSGLPNDRFFAVRPEGSVSTLKIQRTERGDSAVYLCASSPNNLNTEAFFGQGTRLTVV.